The TCR beta chain described here comes from a study of blood T cells in healthy people across ages. Findings and caveats of the study: Naive and antigen-experienced cells were not separated, limiting conclusive comparison. More naive CD4+ cells and higher diversity marked long-lived donors relative to aged donors.

As for this clonotype: The antigen is not known.

Primers used in a second PCR of roughly 6 to 12 cycles were a sample-barcoded 5' primer and a J-beta primer mix. TCRdb re-called the 5' RACE reads through MiXCR, storing one row per CDR3 protein. Of about 2 million distinct CDR3 sequences listed, roughly 52% were seen once; the top ten hold 2.1%. The CDR3 is 16 amino acids. CDR1 is MDHEN and CDR2 is SYDVKM in the germline V gene. Unmatched junction bases numbered 7, after V lost 5 bases and J lost 3 bases. Peripheral blood was drawn, approximately 9.4 milliliters per donor. This receptor was obtained from a middle-aged woman in good health. The chain recombines TRBV28 with TRBJ1-6, with TRBD1 identical over 7 bases. Sequenced: blood. This chain's CDR3 is CASSRGDRDYNSPLHF. CDR3 nucleotide sequence: TGTGCCAGCAGTCGCGGCGACAGGGACTATAATTCACCCCTCCACTTT.